The following is a T cell receptor beta chain sequence with its context. Antigen specificity is unknown. The junction had 5 bases not matched to a gene; V was cut back by 3 bases and J by 5 bases. This CDR3 spans 15 amino acids. Germline V gene data show CDR1 as SNHLY and CDR2 as FYNNEI. The sample belongs to a study of response to subunit inactivated influenza vaccine. Broader study findings: After each seasonal influenza vaccination, few new T cells are recruited, the authors suggested.

One entry per CDR3 protein results from TCRdb running MiXCR on the RT-PCR reads. The sample holds hundreds of thousands of distinct CDR3 sequences, around 15% seen once. The receptor was isolated from a man between 50 and 59 years old who received an inactivated influenza vaccine. This sequence joins TRBV2 and TRBJ2-2; 8 bases are shared with TRBD1. Sequences were derived from PBMCs from blood, sampled less than 15 days before vaccination. CDR3 coding DNA: TGTGCCAGCAGTGATTCCCAGGGGGCTACCGGGGAGCTGTTTTTT. This codes for CASSDSQGATGELFF. Variable domain in full (rest from reference TRBV2 and TRBJ2-2): EPEVTQTPSHQVTQMGQEVILRCVPISNHLYFYWYRQILGQKVEFLVSFYNNEISEKSEIFDDQFSVERPDGSNFTLKIRSTKLEDSAMYFCASSDSQGATGELFFGEGSRLTVL.